These 14 T cell receptor beta chains share one sample of origin, sequenced in a study of blood T cells in healthy people across ages. Using a J-beta primer mix together with a sample-barcoded 5' primer, a second PCR was run for about 7 to 12 cycles. MiXCR was run by TCRdb on the 5' RACE reads, yielding one entry per CDR3 protein. The sample yields some 1.8 million distinct CDR3 sequences, approximately 40% seen once. Sequences were obtained from blood. These receptors originate from a human donor in good health.

J is TRBJ2-3 and V is TRBV5-1; D is uncertain. CDR1 SGHRS and CDR2 YFSETQ come from the germline V gene. Trimming removed 0 bases at V and 6 bases at J, with 11 bases between. The CDR3 length is 14 residues. CDR3 in DNA: TGCGCCAGCAGCTTGGCGATGCCCGGGGATACGCAGTATTTT. Amino acids: CASSLAMPGDTQYF.

This clonotype was seen only a few times. V gene TRBV20-1 combines with J gene TRBJ1-2; 9 bases are shared with TRBD1. The CDR3 runs 14 residues. CDR1 and CDR2 from the germline V gene are DFQATT and SNEGSKA (reference sequence). The CDR3 DNA follows: TGCAGAGGGTACCCCGGGACAGGGTCCTATGGCTACACCTTC. Its protein product is CRGYPGTGSYGYTF.

The V gene is TRBV20-1, the J gene TRBJ2-1, with unresolved D. CDR1 and CDR2 (germline): DFQATT, SNEGSKA (reference sequence). Between the trimmed V and J ends, which lost 3 bases and 8 bases, there was a span of 5 bases. This CDR3 is 10 amino acids long. In nucleotides, the CDR3 is TGCAGTGCTAGTAACTATGAGCAGTTCTTC. It specifies CSASNYEQFF.

V usage is TRBV18 and J usage is TRBJ1-4; D uncertain. V was trimmed by 2 bases and J by 8 bases, leaving 9 bases between them. The germline CDR1 and CDR2 sequences are KGHSH and LQKENI. The CDR3 has 13 amino acids. The CDR3 here is CASSPKPREKLFF. In DNA, the CDR3 is TGTGCCAGCTCACCAAAGCCCAGGGAAAAACTGTTTTTT.

V gene TRBV7-3 combines with J gene TRBJ2-6; D might be TRBD1 (6 bases). Trimming took off 6 bases at V and 0 bases at J, with 12 bases between the two ends. The CDR3 is 16 amino acids. Germline assignment: CDR1 SGHTA and CDR2 FQGTGA. The CDR3 DNA reads TGTGCCAGCAGTTGGACAGAAGTCTCTGGGGCCAACGTCCTGACTTTC. This sequence encodes CASSWTEVSGANVLTF. The variable domain in full, with the rest retrieved from reference TRBV7-3 and TRBJ2-6, is GAGVSQTPSNKVTEKGKYVELRCDPISGHTALYWYRQSLGQGPEFLIYFQGTGAADDSGLPNDRFFAVRPEGSVSTLKIQRTERGDSAVYLCASSWTEVSGANVLTFGAGSRLTVL.

This chain connects TRBV7-2 to TRBJ2-4; D might be TRBD2 (6 bases). V lost 5 bases to trimming and J lost 13 bases, with 18 bases between them. The CDR3 is 13 amino acids. CDR1 and CDR2 (germline): SGHTA, FQGNSA. The CDR3 region is CASSPTRGLEQYF. CDR3 nucleotides: TGTGCCAGCAGCCCCACGCGGGGTCTGGAGCAGTACTTC.

This chain links TRBV20-1 with TRBJ2-1, with TRBD2 identical over 9 bases. CDR1 DFQATT and CDR2 SNEGSKA come from the germline V gene (reference sequence). CDR3 length equals 14 residues. Trimming took 4 bases from V and 7 from J; bases not matched to a gene: 8. This chain's CDR3 is CSATLAGLWNEQFF. In nucleotides, the CDR3 is TGCAGTGCTACTCTAGCGGGGCTGTGGAATGAGCAGTTCTTC.

The genes are TRBV5-1 and TRBJ1-2; 9 bases agree with TRBD1. Per the germline V gene, CDR1 is SGHRS and CDR2 is YFSETQ. The CDR3 totals 18 residues. J lost 1 base, V lost 1 base, and 11 bases had no gene match. CDR3 DNA sequence: TGCGCCAGCAGCTTGCGGGACAGGGAACCCTCAAGTAACTATGGCTACACCTTC. It codes for CASSLRDREPSSNYGYTF.

This chain uses TRBV7-2 with TRBJ2-6, with D possibly TRBD1 on 6 matching bases. Trimming left V 5 bases short and J 0 bases short, with 14 bases between. The CDR3 consists of 17 residues. Germline V CDR1 and CDR2: SGHTA, FQGNSA. The CDR3 sequence is CASSLTGLTSGANVLTF. The CDR3 nucleotides are TGTGCCAGCAGCCTAACAGGGCTGACCTCTGGGGCCAACGTCCTGACTTTC.

This chain links TRBV11-2 with TRBJ1-1; 8 bases match TRBD1. Losses at the gene ends were 5 bases for V and 4 bases for J; bases not matched to a gene: 9. This CDR3 region has 15 residues. Germline-derived CDR1 and CDR2 are SGHAT and FQNNGV. CDR3 loop: CASSAFKTGATEAFF. In DNA form, the CDR3 reads TGTGCCAGCAGCGCCTTCAAGACAGGGGCCACTGAAGCTTTCTTT.

The rearrangement links TRBV4-3 to TRBJ2-1; D call uncertain. The CDR3 is 15 residues long. Trimming left V 0 bases short and J 5 bases short, with 11 bases between. CDR1 and CDR2 (germline): LGHNA, YSLEER. The CDR3 bases are TGCGCCAGCAGCCAAGAGGTCCCATCAAACAATGAGCAGTTCTTC. It translates to CASSQEVPSNNEQFF.

This clonotype came up a few times. J is TRBJ2-5 and V is TRBV4-3; the match to TRBD2 covers 9 bases. V was clipped by 1 base and J by 0 bases; unmatched bases: 9. Germline V gene lookup returns CDR1 LGHNA and CDR2 YSLEER. The CDR3 covers 18 residues. The CDR3 spells CASSQGGVLAGHQETQYF. In nucleotides, the CDR3 is TGCGCCAGCAGCCAAGGAGGGGTGCTAGCGGGGCACCAAGAGACCCAGTACTTC.

The table lists this clonotype with a few counts. The chain has TRBV7-2 and TRBJ2-3; D is perhaps TRBD2 (5 bases). The CDR3 is made up of 11 amino acids. Germline V lookup: CDR1 SGHTA, CDR2 FQGNSA. V was trimmed by 7 bases and J by 6 bases, leaving 8 bases between them. CDR3 coding DNA: TGTGCCAGCAACCCGGGGGATACGCAGTATTTT. Its translation: CASNPGDTQYF.

This clonotype was seen just once. The chain is built from TRBV20-1 and TRBJ2-3, with D possibly being TRBD2 (5 bases). Germline V gene data show CDR1 as DFQATT and CDR2 as SNEGSKA (reference sequence). V was cut by 6 bases and J by 6 bases, with 16 bases left in between. The CDR3 spans 13 residues. The CDR3 region has the DNA TGCAGTGCCTTAGCGTTGGCCAAGGATACGCAGTATTTT. Translation: CSALALAKDTQYF.